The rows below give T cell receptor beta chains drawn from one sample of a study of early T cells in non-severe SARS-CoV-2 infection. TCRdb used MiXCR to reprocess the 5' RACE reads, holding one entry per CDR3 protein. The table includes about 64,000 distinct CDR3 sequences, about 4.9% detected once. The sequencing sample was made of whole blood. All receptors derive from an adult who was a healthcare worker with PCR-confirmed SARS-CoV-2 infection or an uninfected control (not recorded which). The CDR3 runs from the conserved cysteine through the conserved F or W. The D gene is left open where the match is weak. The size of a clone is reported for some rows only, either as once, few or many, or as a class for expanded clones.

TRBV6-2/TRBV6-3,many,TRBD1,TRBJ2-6,CASSSGQGVSGANVLTF,TGTGCCAGCAGTTCCGGACAGGGGGTCTCTGGGGCCAACGTCCTGACTTTC
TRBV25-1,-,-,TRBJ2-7,CASIHAEITYEQYF,TGTGCCAGCATCCATGCGGAAATTACCTACGAGCAGTACTTC
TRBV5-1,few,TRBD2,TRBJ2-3,CGSSLSGGHGDTQYF,TGCGGCAGCAGCCTAAGCGGGGGGCATGGAGATACGCAGTATTTT
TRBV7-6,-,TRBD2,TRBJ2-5,CASSLVAGARETQYF,TGTGCCAGCAGCTTAGTAGCGGGAGCGCGGGAGACCCAGTACTTC
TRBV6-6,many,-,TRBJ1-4,CASSYSNFGGDEKLFF,TGTGCCAGCAGTTACTCGAACTTCGGAGGGGACGAAAAACTGTTTTTT
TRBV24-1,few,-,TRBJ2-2,CATSDPRNTGELFF,TGTGCCACCAGTGATCCCAGGAACACCGGGGAGCTGTTTTTT
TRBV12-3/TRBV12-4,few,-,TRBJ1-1,CASSPETSGAFF,TGTGCCAGCAGTCCCGAAACCTCGGGAGCTTTCTTT
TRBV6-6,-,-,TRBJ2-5,CASSTWGETQYF,TGTGCCAGCAGTACCTGGGGAGAGACCCAGTACTTC
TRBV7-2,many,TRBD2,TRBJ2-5,CASSPRTAGRGETQYF,TGTGCCAGCAGCCCTCGAACAGCCGGGAGGGGGGAGACCCAGTACTTC
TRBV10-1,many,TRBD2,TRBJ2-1,CASSRTSGTSPYNEQFF,TGCGCCAGCAGTAGGACTAGCGGGACTTCCCCCTACAATGAGCAGTTCTTC
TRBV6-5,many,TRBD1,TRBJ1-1,CASSRTGGEAFF,TGTGCCAGCAGTCGGACAGGGGGCGAAGCTTTCTTT
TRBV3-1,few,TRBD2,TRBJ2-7,CASSHSGRIYEQYF,TGTGCCAGCAGCCACAGCGGGAGGATCTACGAGCAGTACTTC
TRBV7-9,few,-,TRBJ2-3,CASSLGGETDTQYF,TGTGCCAGCAGCTTAGGAGGGGAGACAGATACGCAGTATTTT
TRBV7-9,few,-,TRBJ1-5,CASSPTGLGNQPQHF,TGTGCCAGCAGCCCTACAGGGTTAGGCAATCAGCCCCAGCATTTT
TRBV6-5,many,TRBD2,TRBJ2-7,CASRKERGGSYEQYF,TGTGCCAGCAGAAAAGAGCGGGGGGGCTCCTACGAGCAGTACTTC
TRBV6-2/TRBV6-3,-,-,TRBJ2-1,CASSTLSGVLAGEQFF,TGTGCCAGCAGTACCTTGTCAGGGGTGTTAGCGGGTGAGCAGTTCTTC
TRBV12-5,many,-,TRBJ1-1,CASGPGGANTEAFF,TGTGCTAGTGGGCCCGGAGGGGCGAACACTGAAGCTTTCTTT
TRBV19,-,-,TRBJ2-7,CATSTGKAVEEYF,TGTGCCACTTCGACAGGAAAAGCTGTCGAGGAGTACTTC
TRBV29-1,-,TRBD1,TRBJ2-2,CSARRTGDTGELFF,TGCAGCGCCCGCCGGACAGGGGATACCGGGGAGCTGTTTTTT
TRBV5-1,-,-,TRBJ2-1,CASSLALQSEQFF,TGCGCCAGCAGCTTGGCCCTGCAGAGTGAGCAGTTCTTC
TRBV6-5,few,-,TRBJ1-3,CASSYSYGSGNTIYF,TGTGCCAGCAGTTACTCGTATGGGTCCGGAAACACCATATATTTT
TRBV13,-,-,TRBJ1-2,CASSIGGDRTWDYGYTF,TGTGCCAGCAGCATCGGGGGCGACCGGACCTGGGACTATGGCTACACCTTC
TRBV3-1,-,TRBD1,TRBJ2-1,CASSQDAGGREQFF,TGTGCCAGCAGCCAAGACGCAGGGGGCCGTGAGCAGTTCTTC
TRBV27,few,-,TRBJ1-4,CASSLGRNRQLFF,TGTGCCAGCAGTTTAGGGCGTAATAGGCAACTGTTTTTT
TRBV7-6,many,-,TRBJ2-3,CASSGYTDTQYF,TGTGCCAGCAGCGGGTACACAGATACGCAGTATTTT
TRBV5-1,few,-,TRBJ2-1,CASRKGDSRADEQFF,TGCGCCAGCAGGAAGGGGGACTCTCGGGCGGATGAGCAGTTCTTC
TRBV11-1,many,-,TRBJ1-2,CASSFTNYGYTF,TGTGCCAGCAGCTTCACTAACTATGGCTACACCTTC
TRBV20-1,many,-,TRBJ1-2,CTAHPGQGGIYGYTF,TGCACCGCTCACCCAGGGCAGGGTGGGATCTATGGCTACACCTTC
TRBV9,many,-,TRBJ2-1,CASSSGLRGQQFF,TGTGCCAGCAGCTCCGGACTAAGAGGACAGCAGTTCTTC
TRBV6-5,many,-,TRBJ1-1,CASSSPGDTLNTEAFF,TGTGCCAGCAGTTCTCCCGGGGACACTTTGAACACTGAAGCTTTCTTT
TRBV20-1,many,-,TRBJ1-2,CSASTGDPNYGYTF,TGCAGTGCCTCAACGGGGGATCCTAACTATGGCTACACCTTC
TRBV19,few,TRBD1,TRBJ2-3,CASRNRGRRTDTQYF,TGTGCCAGTAGAAACAGGGGGCGAAGGACAGATACGCAGTATTTT
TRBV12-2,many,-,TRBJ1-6,CASRPDNSPLHF,TGTGCAAGTCGCCCTGATAATTCACCCCTCCACTTT
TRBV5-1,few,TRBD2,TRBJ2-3,CASSETGLRTDTQYF,TGCGCCAGCAGCGAAACGGGACTACGCACAGATACGCAGTATTTT
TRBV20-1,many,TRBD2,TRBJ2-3,CSERPLAGDADTQYF,TGCAGCGAGAGGCCTCTAGCGGGAGACGCAGATACGCAGTATTTT
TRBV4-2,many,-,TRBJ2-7,CASSQDFSARSYEQYF,TGTGCCAGCAGCCAAGATTTCTCGGCTAGGTCCTACGAGCAGTACTTC
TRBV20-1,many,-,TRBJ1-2,CSAPPPAGGGYTF,TGCAGTGCTCCTCCCCCTGCCGGAGGAGGCTACACCTTC
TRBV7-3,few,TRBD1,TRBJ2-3,CASSLGTGTATDTQYF,TGTGCCAGCAGCTTAGGGACAGGGACCGCCACAGATACGCAGTATTTT
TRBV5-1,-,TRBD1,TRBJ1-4,CASSPGQGAGQTNEKLFF,TGCGCCAGCAGCCCCGGACAGGGGGCAGGACAAACTAATGAAAAACTGTTTTTT
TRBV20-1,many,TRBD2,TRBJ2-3,CSAPTSGGGPDTQYF,TGCAGTGCTCCTACTAGCGGGGGGGGTCCGGATACGCAGTATTTT
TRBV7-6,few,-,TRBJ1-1,CASSLSSGGGDAEAFF,TGTGCCAGCAGCTTATCGTCCGGGGGCGGGGACGCTGAAGCTTTCTTT
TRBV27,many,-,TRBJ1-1,CASSFRWYTEAFF,TGTGCCAGCAGTTTCCGGTGGTACACTGAAGCTTTCTTT
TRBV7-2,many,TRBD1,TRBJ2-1,CASSPFQGVYNEQFF,TGTGCCAGCAGCCCTTTTCAGGGGGTTTACAATGAGCAGTTCTTC
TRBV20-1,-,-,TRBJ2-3,CSANPWDTQYF,TGCAGTGCAAACCCATGGGATACGCAGTATTTT
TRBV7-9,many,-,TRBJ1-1,CASSLFSGTEAFF,TGTGCCAGCAGCTTATTCTCTGGGACTGAAGCTTTCTTT
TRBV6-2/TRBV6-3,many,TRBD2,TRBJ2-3,CASSYSRLAGRHTDTQYF,TGTGCCAGCAGTTATTCCCGACTAGCGGGGCGACACACAGATACGCAGTATTTT
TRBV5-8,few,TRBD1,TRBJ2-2,CASSPGQAITGELFF,TGTGCCAGCAGCCCTGGACAGGCAATCACCGGGGAGCTGTTTTTT
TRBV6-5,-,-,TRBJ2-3,CASRGTGTDTQYF,TGTGCCAGCCGTGGGACGGGGACAGATACGCAGTATTTT
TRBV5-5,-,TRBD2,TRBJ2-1,CASSLGPGGNEQFF,TGTGCCAGCAGCTTGGGCCCGGGGGGAAATGAGCAGTTCTTC
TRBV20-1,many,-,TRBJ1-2,CSARVARGGPYGYTF,TGCAGTGCTAGAGTCGCCCGGGGAGGGCCCTATGGCTACACCTTC
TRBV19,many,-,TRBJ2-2,CASSIGGAGELFF,TGTGCCAGTAGTATCGGCGGGGCCGGGGAGCTGTTTTTT
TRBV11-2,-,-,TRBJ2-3,CASSQRRRSTDTQYF,TGTGCCAGCAGCCAAAGGAGGAGAAGCACAGATACGCAGTATTTT